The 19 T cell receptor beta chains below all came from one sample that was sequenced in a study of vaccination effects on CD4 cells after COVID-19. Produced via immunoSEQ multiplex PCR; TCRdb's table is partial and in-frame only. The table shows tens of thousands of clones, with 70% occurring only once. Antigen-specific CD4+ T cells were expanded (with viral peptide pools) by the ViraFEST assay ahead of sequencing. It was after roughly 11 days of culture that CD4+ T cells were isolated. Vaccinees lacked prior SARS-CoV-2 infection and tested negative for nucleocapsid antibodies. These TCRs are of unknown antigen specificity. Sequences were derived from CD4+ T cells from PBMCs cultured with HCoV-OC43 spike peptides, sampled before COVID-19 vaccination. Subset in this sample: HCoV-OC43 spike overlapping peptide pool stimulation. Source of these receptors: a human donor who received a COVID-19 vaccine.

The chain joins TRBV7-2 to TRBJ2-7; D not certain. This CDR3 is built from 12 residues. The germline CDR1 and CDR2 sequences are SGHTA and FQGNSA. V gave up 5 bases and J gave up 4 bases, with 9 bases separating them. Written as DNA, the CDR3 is TGTGCCAGCAGCCAGTACAGATACGAGCAGTACTTC. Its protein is CASSQYRYEQYF.

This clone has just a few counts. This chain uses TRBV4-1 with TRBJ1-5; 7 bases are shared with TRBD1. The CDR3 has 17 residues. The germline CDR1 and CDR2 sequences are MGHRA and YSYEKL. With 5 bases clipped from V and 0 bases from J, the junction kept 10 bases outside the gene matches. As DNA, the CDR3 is TGCGCCAGCAGCGAAGGGACAGCCCTAAATAGCAATCAGCCCCAGCATTTT. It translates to CASSEGTALNSNQPQHF.

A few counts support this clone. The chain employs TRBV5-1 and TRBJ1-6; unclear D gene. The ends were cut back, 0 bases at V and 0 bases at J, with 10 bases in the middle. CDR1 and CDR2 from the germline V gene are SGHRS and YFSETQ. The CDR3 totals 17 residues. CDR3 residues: CASSLGAISSYNSPLHF. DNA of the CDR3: TGCGCCAGCAGCTTGGGGGCCATTAGCTCCTATAATTCACCCCTCCACTTT. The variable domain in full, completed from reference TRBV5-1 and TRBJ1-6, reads KAGVTQTPRYLIKTRGQQVTLSCSPISGHRSVSWYQQTPGQGLQFLFEYFSETQRNKGNFPGRFSGRQFSNSRSEMNVSTLELGDSALYLCASSLGAISSYNSPLHFGNGTRLTVT.

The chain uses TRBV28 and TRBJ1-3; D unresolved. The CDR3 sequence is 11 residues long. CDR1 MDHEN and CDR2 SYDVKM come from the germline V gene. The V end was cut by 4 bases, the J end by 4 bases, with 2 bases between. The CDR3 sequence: CASSSGNTIYF. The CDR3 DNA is TGTGCCAGCAGTTCAGGAAACACCATATATTTT.

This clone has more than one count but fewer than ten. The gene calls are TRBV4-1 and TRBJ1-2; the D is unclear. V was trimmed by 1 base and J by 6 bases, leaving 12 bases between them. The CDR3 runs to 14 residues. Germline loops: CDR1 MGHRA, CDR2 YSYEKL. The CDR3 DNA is TGCGCCAGCAGCCAAGGTAGAGGGCGTGATGGCTACACCTTC. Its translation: CASSQGRGRDGYTF.

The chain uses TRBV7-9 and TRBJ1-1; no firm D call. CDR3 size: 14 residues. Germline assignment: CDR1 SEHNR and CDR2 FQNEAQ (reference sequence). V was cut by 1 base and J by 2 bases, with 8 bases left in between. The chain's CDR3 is CASSLVGSNTEAFF. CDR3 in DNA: TGTGCCAGCAGCTTAGTGGGGAGCAACACTGAAGCTTTCTTT.

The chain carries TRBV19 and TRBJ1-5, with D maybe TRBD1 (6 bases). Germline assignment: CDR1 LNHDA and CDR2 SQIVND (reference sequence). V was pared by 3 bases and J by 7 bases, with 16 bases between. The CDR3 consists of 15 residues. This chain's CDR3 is CASSISPQGLQPQHF. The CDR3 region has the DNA TGTGCCAGTAGTATCAGTCCCCAGGGGCTGCAGCCCCAGCATTTT.

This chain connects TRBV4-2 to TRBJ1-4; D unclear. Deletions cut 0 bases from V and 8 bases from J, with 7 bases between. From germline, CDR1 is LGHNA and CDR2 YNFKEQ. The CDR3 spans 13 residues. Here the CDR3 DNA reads TGTGCCAGCAGCCAAGAGGTGGGCGAAAAACTGTTTTTT. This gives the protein CASSQEVGEKLFF.

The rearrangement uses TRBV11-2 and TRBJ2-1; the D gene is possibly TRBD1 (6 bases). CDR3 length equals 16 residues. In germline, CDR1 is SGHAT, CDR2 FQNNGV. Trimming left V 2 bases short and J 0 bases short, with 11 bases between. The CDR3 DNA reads TGTGCCAGCAGCTTAAGGACAGTCACCTCCTACAATGAGCAGTTCTTC. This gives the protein CASSLRTVTSYNEQFF.

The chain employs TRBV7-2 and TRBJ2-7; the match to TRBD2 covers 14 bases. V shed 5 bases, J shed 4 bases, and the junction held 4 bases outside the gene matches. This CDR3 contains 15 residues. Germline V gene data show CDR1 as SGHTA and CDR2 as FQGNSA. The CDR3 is CASSPGTSGSYEQYF. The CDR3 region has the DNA TGTGCCAGCAGCCCCGGGACTAGCGGGAGTTACGAGCAGTACTTC.

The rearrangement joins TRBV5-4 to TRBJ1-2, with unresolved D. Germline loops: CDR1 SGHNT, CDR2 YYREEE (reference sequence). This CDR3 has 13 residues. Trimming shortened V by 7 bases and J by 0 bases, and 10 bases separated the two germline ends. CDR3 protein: CASFNPSNYGYTF. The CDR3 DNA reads TGTGCCAGCTTTAATCCCTCTAACTATGGCTACACCTTC.

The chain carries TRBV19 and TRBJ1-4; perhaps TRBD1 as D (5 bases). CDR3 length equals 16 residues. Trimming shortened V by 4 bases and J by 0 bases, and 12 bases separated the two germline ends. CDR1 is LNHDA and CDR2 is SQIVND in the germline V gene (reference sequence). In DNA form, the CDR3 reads TGTGCCAGTAGTACCTGGGACTCTGCAACTAATGAAAAACTGTTTTTT. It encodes CASSTWDSATNEKLFF.

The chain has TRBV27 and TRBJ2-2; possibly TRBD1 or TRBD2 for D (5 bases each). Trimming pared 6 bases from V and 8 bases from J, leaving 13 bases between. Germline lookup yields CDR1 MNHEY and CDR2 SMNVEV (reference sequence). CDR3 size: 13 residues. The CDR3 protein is CASRRSGGGELFF. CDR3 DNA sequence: TGTGCCAGCAGAAGATCTGGGGGTGGGGAGCTGTTTTTT.

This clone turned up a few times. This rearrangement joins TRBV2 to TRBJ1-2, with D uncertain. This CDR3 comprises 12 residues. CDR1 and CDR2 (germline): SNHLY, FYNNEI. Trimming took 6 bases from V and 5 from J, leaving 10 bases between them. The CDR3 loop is CASRVVSYGYTF. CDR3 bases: TGTGCCAGCAGGGTAGTAAGTTATGGCTACACCTTC. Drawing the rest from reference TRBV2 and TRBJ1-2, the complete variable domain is EPEVTQTPSHQVTQMGQEVILRCVPISNHLYFYWYRQILGQKVEFLVSFYNNEISEKSEIFDDQFSVERPDGSNFTLKIRSTKLEDSAMYFCASRVVSYGYTFGSGTRLTVV.

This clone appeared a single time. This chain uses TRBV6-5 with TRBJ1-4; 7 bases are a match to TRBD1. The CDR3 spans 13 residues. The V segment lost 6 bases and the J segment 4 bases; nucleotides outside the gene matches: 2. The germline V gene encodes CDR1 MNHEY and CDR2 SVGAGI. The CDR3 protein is CASRGGGNEKLFF. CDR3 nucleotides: TGTGCCAGCAGAGGGGGCGGTAATGAAAAACTGTTTTTT.

This CDR3 is CASSLHRDTQYF. Here the CDR3 DNA reads TGTGCCAGCAGCCTACACAGGGATACGCAGTATTTT. V usage is TRBV12-3 or TRBV12-4 and J usage is TRBJ2-3; possibly TRBD1 for D (5 bases). V lost 6 bases to trimming and J lost 6 bases, with 10 bases between them. CDR3 length equals 12 residues.

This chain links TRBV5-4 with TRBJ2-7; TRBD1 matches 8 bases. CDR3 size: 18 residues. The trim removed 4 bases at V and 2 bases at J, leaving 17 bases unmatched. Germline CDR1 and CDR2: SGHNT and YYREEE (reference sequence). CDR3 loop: CASSPRSGQGASPYEQYF. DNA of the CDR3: TGTGCCAGCAGCCCCCGGAGCGGTCAGGGGGCCTCCCCCTACGAGCAGTACTTC.

CDR3 nucleotide sequence: TGTGCCACCAGGGATAGTACCAATCAGCCCCAGCATTTT. It specifies CATRDSTNQPQHF. The V gene is TRBV19, the J gene TRBJ1-5; D is possibly TRBD1 (5 bases). This CDR3 spans 13 amino acids. Germline V gives CDR1 LNHDA, CDR2 SQIVND (reference sequence). Trimming cost V 10 bases and J 3 bases, with 13 bases left between them.

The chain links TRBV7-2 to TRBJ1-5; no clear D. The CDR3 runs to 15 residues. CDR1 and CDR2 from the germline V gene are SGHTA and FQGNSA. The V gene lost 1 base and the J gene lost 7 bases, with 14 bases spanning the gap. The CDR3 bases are TGTGCCAGCAGCTTAGGGTCCGGGGATGGACAGCCCCAGCATTTT. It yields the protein CASSLGSGDGQPQHF.